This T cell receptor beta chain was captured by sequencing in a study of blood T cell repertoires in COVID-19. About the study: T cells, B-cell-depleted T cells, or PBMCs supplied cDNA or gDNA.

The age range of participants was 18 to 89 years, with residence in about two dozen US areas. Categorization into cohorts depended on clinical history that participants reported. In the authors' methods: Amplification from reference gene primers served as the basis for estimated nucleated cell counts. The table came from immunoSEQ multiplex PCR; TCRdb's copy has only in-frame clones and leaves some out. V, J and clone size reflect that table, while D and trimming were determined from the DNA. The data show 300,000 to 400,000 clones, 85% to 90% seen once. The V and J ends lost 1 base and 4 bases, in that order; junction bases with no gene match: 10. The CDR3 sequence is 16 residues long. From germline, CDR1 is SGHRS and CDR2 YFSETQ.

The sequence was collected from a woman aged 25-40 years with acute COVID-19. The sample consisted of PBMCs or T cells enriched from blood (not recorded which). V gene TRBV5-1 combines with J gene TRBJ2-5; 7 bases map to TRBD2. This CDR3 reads CASSLHPEGRGETQYF. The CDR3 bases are TGCGCCAGCAGCTTGCACCCCGAGGGGAGGGGAGAGACCCAGTACTTC.